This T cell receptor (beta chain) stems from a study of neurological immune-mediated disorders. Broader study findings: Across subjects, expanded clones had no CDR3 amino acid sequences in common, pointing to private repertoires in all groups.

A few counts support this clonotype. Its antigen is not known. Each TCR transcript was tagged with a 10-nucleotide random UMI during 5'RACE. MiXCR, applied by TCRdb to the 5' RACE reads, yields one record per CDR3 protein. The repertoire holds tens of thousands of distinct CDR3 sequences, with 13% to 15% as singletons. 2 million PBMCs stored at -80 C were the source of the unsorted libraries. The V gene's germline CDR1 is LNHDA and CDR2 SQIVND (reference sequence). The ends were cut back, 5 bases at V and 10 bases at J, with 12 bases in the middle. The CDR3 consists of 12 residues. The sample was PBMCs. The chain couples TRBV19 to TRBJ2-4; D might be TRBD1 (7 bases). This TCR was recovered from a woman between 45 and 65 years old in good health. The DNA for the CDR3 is TGTGCCAGTAGTGGGGACAGCGGGATTCAGTACTTC. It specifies CASSGDSGIQYF.